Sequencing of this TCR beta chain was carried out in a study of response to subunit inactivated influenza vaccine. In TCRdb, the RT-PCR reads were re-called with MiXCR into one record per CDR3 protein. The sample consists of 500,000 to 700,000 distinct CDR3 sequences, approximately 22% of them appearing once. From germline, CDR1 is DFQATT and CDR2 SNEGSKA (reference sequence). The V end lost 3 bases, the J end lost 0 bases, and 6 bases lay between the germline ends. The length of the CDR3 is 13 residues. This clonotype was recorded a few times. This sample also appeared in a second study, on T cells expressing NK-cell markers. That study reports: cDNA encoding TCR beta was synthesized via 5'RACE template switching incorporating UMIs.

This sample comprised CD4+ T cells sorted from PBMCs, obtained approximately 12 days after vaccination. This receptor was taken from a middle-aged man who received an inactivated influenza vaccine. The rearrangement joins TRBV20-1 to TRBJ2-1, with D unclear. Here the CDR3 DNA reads TGCAGTGCTAGCAGATACTCCTACAATGAGCAGTTCTTC. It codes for CSASRYSYNEQFF.